This entry lists 18 T cell receptor beta chains sequenced from one sample in a study of blood T cell repertoires in COVID-19. TCRdb's table, derived via immunoSEQ multiplex PCR, lists solely in-frame clones and lacks some. The sample has roughly 250,000 clones, roughly 93% seen once. Sequencing was done on a sample of PBMCs or T cells enriched from blood (not recorded which). These receptors originate from a woman aged 40 to 55 with acute COVID-19.

CDR3 loop: CASSLNRAGTEAFF. CDR3 DNA sequence: TGTGCCAGCAGTTTAAACAGGGCTGGCACTGAAGCTTTCTTT. V gene TRBV27 combines with J gene TRBJ1-1, with a tentative D call TRBD1 (6 bases). Germline values: CDR1 MNHEY, CDR2 SMNVEV (reference sequence). This CDR3 has 14 amino acids. The V gene lost 2 bases and the J gene lost 4 bases, with 11 bases spanning the gap.

V usage is TRBV24-1 and J usage is TRBJ1-1; tentative D call: TRBD1 (6 bases). V was clipped by 4 bases and J by 7 bases, with 12 bases between them. CDR1 KGHDR and CDR2 SFDVKD come from the germline V gene. The CDR3 runs to 13 residues. The CDR3 nucleotides read TGTGCCACCAGTGACCGGGACACCGGTGAAGCTTTCTTT. This gives the protein CATSDRDTGEAFF.

The chain has TRBV7-9 and TRBJ2-7, with TRBD1 matching over 9 bases. The CDR3 has 15 amino acids. Trimming took 5 bases from V and 0 from J; bases not matched to a gene: 5. Germline lookup yields CDR1 SEHNR and CDR2 FQNEAQ (reference sequence). The CDR3 nucleotides are TGTGCCAGCAGCCGGACAGGGGAAAGCTCCTACGAGCAGTACTTC. It encodes CASSRTGESSYEQYF.

This clone has just a few counts. The chain uses TRBV24-1 and TRBJ1-5; D may be TRBD1 (6 bases). This CDR3 contains 13 residues. V was shortened by 3 bases and J by 7 bases, with 9 bases between the two germline ends. Per the germline V gene, CDR1 is KGHDR and CDR2 is SFDVKD. The CDR3, as DNA: TGTGCCACCAGTGATCAGGGGTGGCAGCCCCAGCATTTT. Encoded protein: CATSDQGWQPQHF.

The chain recombines TRBV27 with TRBJ2-7; 11 bases map to TRBD1. Germline V gives CDR1 MNHEY, CDR2 SMNVEV (reference sequence). V lost 5 bases and J lost 2; bases outside the gene matches: 5. The CDR3 length is 15 residues. CDR3 region: CASSPRTGGPYEQYF. The CDR3 DNA follows: TGTGCCAGCAGTCCCCGGACAGGGGGCCCCTACGAGCAGTACTTC.

A single count supports this clone. The chain uses TRBV19 and TRBJ1-5, with 8 nucleotides matching TRBD1. V shed 4 bases and J 0 bases; nucleotides not matched to a gene: 5. Per the germline V gene, CDR1 is LNHDA and CDR2 is SQIVND (reference sequence). The CDR3 runs to 16 residues. CDR3 DNA: TGTGCCAGTAGTAAGGAAGACAGGGGTAGCAATCAGCCCCAGCATTTT. Residues: CASSKEDRGSNQPQHF.

The rearrangement links TRBV6-2 or TRBV6-3 to TRBJ2-3; TRBD2 aligns across 10 bases. The CDR3 has 12 residues. Germline loops: CDR1 MNHEY, CDR2 SVGEGT. The V and J ends lost 6 bases and 10 bases, in that order; junction bases with no gene match: 4. This CDR3 is CASSRTSGSQYF. CDR3 DNA sequence: TGTGCCAGCAGCAGGACTAGCGGTTCGCAGTATTTT.

J is TRBJ1-4 and V is TRBV9; D unclear. Trimming cost V 7 bases and J 4 bases, with 17 bases left between them. This CDR3 is 15 amino acids long. Germline V gene data show CDR1 as SGDLS and CDR2 as YYNGEE. The CDR3 here is CASSPYGGDNEKLFF. In nucleotides, the CDR3 is TGTGCCAGCTCGCCATACGGCGGCGATAATGAAAAACTGTTTTTT.

This chain connects TRBV5-4 to TRBJ1-2, with TRBD1 matching over 9 bases. The junction had 8 bases not matched to a gene; V was cut back by 6 bases and J by 8 bases. Germline lookup yields CDR1 SGHNT and CDR2 YYREEE (reference sequence). CDR3 size: 13 residues. CDR3 DNA sequence: TGTGCCAGCACCACAGGGGGCTTTTCGGGCTACACCTTC. This codes for CASTTGGFSGYTF.

J is TRBJ1-2 and V is TRBV3-1 (or the pseudogene TRBV3-2); maybe TRBD1 (6 bases). The CDR3 sequence is 14 residues long. Germline V gene data show CDR1 as LGHDT and CDR2 as YNNKEL (reference sequence). V lost 1 base and J lost 8, with 14 bases in between. CDR3 DNA sequence: TGTGCCAGCAGCCAAGCAGGGGTATTCCGGGGCTACACCTTC. It yields the protein CASSQAGVFRGYTF.

This chain's CDR3 is CASSLSIGGRMNTEAFF. DNA of the CDR3: TGTGCCAGCAGTTTATCGATTGGGGGCAGGATGAACACTGAAGCTTTCTTT. V is TRBV27 and J is TRBJ1-1, with D tentatively TRBD1 (6 bases). Per the germline V gene, CDR1 is MNHEY and CDR2 is SMNVEV (reference sequence). The CDR3 is 17 residues long. Trimming pared 0 bases from V and 0 bases from J, leaving 14 bases between.

The V call is TRBV6-5, the J call TRBJ1-5; no clear D. Germline V lookup: CDR1 MNHEY, CDR2 SVGAGI. CDR3 length: 15 amino acids. V lost 6 bases, J lost 0 bases, and 12 bases lay in between. CDR3 region: CASSPYFNSNQPQHF. As DNA, the CDR3 is TGTGCCAGCAGCCCCTACTTTAATAGCAATCAGCCCCAGCATTTT.

The chain uses TRBV7-9 and TRBJ1-1; 8 bases are a match to TRBD1. The V segment lost 2 bases and the J segment 0 bases; nucleotides outside the gene matches: 5. This CDR3 is built from 16 residues. Germline V gene lookup returns CDR1 SEHNR and CDR2 FQNEAQ (reference sequence). The CDR3 DNA reads as TGTGCCAGCAGCTTAAGACAGGGGAGCATGAACACTGAAGCTTTCTTT. Residues: CASSLRQGSMNTEAFF.

This clone was picked up one time. The rearrangement uses TRBV11-2 and TRBJ2-1; 8 bases are shared with TRBD1. The germline gives CDR1 SGHAT, CDR2 FQNNGV. The CDR3 is 16 amino acids. J was trimmed by 8 bases and V by 1 base; bases with no gene match: 10. CDR3 DNA: TGTGCCAGCAGCTTAGCCGGCAGGGGGCACAGGGATGAGCAGTTCTTC. Translated, it gives CASSLAGRGHRDEQFF.

This clone has just one count. The CDR3 here is CASSEDRSSYNEQFF. The CDR3 DNA follows: TGTGCCAGCAGTGAGGACAGGTCTTCCTACAATGAGCAGTTCTTC. J is TRBJ2-1 and V is TRBV2, with 7 positions matching TRBD1. Unmatched junction bases numbered 3, after V lost 3 bases and J lost 1 base. Germline V gene data show CDR1 as SNHLY and CDR2 as FYNNEI. The CDR3 contains 15 residues.

CDR3 bases: TGTGCCAGCAGTCGAACTAACACCGGGGAGCTGTTTTTT. Amino acid sequence: CASSRTNTGELFF. The rearrangement joins TRBV2 to TRBJ2-2; D ambiguous. The CDR3 contains 13 residues. V was pared by 5 bases and J by 2 bases, with 6 bases between. Germline lookup yields CDR1 SNHLY and CDR2 FYNNEI.

The chain is built from TRBV19 and TRBJ2-7, with 7 nucleotides matching TRBD1. This CDR3 has 15 residues. From germline, CDR1 is LNHDA and CDR2 SQIVND (reference sequence). V lost 5 bases to trimming and J lost 0 bases; unmatched junction nucleotides: 7. CDR3 amino acids: CASSQQGTSSYEQYF. In DNA form, the CDR3 reads TGTGCCAGTAGTCAACAGGGGACCAGCTCCTACGAGCAGTACTTC.

This clone occurred once. This sequence joins TRBV5-4 and TRBJ2-6; 8 bases are a match to TRBD1. J gave up 1 base and V 1 base, and 7 bases lay outside the gene matches. This CDR3 contains 18 residues. Germline lookup yields CDR1 SGHNT and CDR2 YYREEE (reference sequence). The CDR3 sequence: CASSLSMRQGSGANVLTF. DNA for the CDR3: TGTGCCAGCAGCTTGTCTATGCGACAGGGGTCTGGGGCCAACGTCCTGACTTTC.